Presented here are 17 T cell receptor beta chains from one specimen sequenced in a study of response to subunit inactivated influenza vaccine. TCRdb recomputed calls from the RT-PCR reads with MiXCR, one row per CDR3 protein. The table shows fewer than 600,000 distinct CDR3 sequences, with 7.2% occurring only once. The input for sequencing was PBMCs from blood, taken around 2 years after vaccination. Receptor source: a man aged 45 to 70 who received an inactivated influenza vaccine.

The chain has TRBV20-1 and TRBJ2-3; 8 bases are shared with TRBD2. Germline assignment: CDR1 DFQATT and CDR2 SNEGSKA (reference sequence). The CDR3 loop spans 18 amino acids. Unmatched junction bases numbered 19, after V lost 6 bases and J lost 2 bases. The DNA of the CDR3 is TGCAGTGCCCCGACTTATTTTGGCGGGGGGTCCCCCACAGATACGCAGTATTTT. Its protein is CSAPTYFGGGSPTDTQYF.

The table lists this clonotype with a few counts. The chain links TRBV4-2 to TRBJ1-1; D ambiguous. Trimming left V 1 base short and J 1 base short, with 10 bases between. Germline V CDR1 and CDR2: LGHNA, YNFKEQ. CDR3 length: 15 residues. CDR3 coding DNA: TGTGCCAGCAGCCAAGTTTCGCCTACGAACACTGAAGCTTTCTTT. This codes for CASSQVSPTNTEAFF.

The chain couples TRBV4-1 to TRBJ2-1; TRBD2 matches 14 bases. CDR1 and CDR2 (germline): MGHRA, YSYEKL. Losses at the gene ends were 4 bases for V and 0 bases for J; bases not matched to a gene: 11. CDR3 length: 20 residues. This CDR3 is CASSPLGLAGARGSYNEQFF. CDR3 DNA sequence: TGCGCCAGCAGCCCATTGGGACTAGCGGGGGCAAGGGGCTCCTACAATGAGCAGTTCTTC.

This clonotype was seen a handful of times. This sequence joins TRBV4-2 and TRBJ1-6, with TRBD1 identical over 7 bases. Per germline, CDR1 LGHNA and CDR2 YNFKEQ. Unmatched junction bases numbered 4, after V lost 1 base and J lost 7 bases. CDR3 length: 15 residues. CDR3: CASSQGQGLNSPLHF. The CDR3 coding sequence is TGTGCCAGCAGCCAAGGACAGGGCCTAAATTCACCCCTCCACTTT.

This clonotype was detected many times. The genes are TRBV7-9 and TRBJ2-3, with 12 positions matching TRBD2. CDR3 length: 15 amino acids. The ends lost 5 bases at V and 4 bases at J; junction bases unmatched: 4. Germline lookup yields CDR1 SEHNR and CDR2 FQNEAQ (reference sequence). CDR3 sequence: CASSQGLAGPDTQYF. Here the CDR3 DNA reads TGTGCCAGCAGCCAGGGACTAGCGGGCCCAGATACGCAGTATTTT.

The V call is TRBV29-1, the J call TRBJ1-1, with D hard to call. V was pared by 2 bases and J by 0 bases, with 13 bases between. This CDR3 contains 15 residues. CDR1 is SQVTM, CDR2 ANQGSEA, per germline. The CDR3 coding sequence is TGCAGCGTTGAATTACCCCTAACCTTGAACACTGAAGCTTTCTTT. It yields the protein CSVELPLTLNTEAFF.

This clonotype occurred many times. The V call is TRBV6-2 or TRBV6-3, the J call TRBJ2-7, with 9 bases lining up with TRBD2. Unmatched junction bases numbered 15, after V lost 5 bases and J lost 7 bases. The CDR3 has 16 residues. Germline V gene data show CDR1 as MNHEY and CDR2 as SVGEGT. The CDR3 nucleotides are TGTGCCAGCAGTCCCGGTGGTAGCGGGAGAGGGCGTGAGCAGTACTTC. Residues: CASSPGGSGRGREQYF.

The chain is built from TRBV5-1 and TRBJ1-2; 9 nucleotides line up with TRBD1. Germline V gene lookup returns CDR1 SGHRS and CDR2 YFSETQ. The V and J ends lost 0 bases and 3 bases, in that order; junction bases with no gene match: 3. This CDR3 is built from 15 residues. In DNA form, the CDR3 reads TGCGCCAGCAGCTTGGGACAGGGGGATTACTATGGCTACACCTTC. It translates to CASSLGQGDYYGYTF.

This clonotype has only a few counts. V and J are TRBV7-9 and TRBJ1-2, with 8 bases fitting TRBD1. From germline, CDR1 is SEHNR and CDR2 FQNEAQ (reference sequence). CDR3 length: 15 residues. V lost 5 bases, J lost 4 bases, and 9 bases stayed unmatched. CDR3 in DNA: TGTGCCAGCAGCCCCCGACCAGGGACAGGCTATGGCTACACCTTC. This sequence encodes CASSPRPGTGYGYTF.

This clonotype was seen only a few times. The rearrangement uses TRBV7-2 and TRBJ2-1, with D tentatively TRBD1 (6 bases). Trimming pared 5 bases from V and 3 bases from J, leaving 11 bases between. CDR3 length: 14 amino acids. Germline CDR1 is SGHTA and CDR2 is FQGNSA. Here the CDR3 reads CASSTQDSYNEQFF. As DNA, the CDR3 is TGTGCCAGCAGCACCCAGGACAGCTACAATGAGCAGTTCTTC.

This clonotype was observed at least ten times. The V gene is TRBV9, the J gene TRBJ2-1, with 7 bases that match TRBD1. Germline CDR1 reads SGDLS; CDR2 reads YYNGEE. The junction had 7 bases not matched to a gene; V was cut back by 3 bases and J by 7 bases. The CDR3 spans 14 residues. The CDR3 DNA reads TGTGCCAGCAGCGCGCCCTCGGGACAGAATGAGCAGTTCTTC. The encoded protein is CASSAPSGQNEQFF.

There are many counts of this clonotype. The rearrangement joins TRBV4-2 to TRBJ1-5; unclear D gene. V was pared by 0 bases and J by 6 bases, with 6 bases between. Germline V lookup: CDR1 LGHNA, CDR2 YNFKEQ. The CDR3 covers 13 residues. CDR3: CASSQDWIQPQHF. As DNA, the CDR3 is TGTGCCAGCAGCCAAGATTGGATTCAGCCCCAGCATTTT.

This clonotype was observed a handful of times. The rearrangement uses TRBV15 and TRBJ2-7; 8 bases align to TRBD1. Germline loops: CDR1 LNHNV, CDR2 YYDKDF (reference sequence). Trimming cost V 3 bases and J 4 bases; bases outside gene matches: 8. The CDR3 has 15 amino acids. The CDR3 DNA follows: TGTGCCACCAGCAGCAAGAACAGGGGGTTGTACGAGCAGTACTTC. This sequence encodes CATSSKNRGLYEQYF.

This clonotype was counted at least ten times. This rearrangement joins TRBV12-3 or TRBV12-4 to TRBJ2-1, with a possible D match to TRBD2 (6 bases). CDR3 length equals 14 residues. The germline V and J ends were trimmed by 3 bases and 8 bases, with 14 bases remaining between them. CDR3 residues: CASSFRGFVDEQFF. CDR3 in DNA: TGTGCCAGCAGTTTCCGGGGGTTCGTGGATGAGCAGTTCTTC.

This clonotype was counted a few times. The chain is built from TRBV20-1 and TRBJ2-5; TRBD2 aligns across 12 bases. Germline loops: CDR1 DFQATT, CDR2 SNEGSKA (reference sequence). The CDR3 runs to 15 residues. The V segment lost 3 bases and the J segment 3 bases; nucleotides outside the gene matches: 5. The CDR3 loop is CSASYRLAGEETQYF. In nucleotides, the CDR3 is TGCAGTGCTAGTTACCGACTAGCGGGGGAAGAGACCCAGTACTTC.

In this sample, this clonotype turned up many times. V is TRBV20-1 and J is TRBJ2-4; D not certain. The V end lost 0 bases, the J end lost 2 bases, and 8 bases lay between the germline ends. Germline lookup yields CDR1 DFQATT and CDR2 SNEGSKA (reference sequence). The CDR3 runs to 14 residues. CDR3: CSARDERTKNIQYF. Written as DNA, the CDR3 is TGCAGTGCTAGAGATGAACGGACCAAAAACATTCAGTACTTC.

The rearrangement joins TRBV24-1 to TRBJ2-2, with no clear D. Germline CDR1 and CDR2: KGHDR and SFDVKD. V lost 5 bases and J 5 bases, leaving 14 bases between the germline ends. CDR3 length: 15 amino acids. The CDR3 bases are TGTGCCACCAGTGCCGACGGACGTAGGACCGGGGAGCTGTTTTTT. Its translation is CATSADGRRTGELFF.